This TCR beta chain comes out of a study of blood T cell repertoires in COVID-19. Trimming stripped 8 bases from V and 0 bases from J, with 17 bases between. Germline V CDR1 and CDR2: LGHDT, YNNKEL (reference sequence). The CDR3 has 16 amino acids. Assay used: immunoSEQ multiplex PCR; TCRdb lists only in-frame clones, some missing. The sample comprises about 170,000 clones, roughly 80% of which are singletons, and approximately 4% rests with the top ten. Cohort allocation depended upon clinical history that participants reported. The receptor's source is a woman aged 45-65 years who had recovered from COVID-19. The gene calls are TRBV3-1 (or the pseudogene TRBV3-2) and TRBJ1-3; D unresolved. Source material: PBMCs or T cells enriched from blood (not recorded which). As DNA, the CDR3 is TGTGCCAGCCAGGATTTCACACCCGTCTCTGGAAACACCATATATTTT. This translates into CASQDFTPVSGNTIYF.